This record looks at one T cell receptor (beta chain) sequence and its context. The data stem from a study of control samples from healthy donors and cancer patients. The CDR3 runs to 16 residues. V lost 5 bases and J 1 base, leaving 14 bases between the germline ends. From germline, CDR1 is SGHNT and CDR2 YENEEA. The protocol was immunoSEQ multiplex PCR, while the TCRdb copy is restricted to in-frame clones and leaves out a portion. The sample yields under 150,000 clones, 92% seen once. This chain joins TRBV11-3 and TRBJ2-2; a weak D match, TRBD2 (5 bases). This receptor was obtained from a man aged 25 to 45 in good health. The specimen sequenced was blood. The CDR3: CASSPSGDRNTGELFF. CDR3 sequence (DNA): TGTGCCAGCAGCCCAAGCGGAGATAGGAACACCGGGGAGCTGTTTTTT.